A selection of T cell receptor beta chains follows, all from one sample in a study of OX40 agonist ivuxolimab in advanced cancers. TCRdb's copy holds only in-frame clones and misses some; the assay was immunoSEQ multiplex PCR. The table shows tens of thousands of clones, with over 90% occurring only once. Sequencing used CD4+ or CD8+ T cells sorted from blood, obtained in a trial of the OX40 agonist ivuxolimab. These receptors came from an adult with an advanced solid tumor such as melanoma, head and neck, liver or kidney cancer. Each CDR3 is given with its conserved first and last residue. Each record gives: V gene, clone size, J gene, CDR3 protein. Size tells how often a clone was seen (once, few, many) or the class of an expanded clone, and some rows leave it out.

TRBV10-3	.	TRBJ2-7	CAISSPGQGDEQYF
TRBV10-3	once	TRBJ1-1	CAIGTNTEAFF
TRBV29-1	.	TRBJ1-1	CSGTGTEKNTEAFF
TRBV6-5	once	TRBJ1-1	CASSYSWQGNTEAFF
TRBV14	.	TRBJ2-7	CASSQGVSYEQYF
TRBV7-9	.	TRBJ2-7	CASSRRSGSYEQYF
TRBV28	.	TRBJ1-5	CASSGTASNQPQHF
TRBV21-1	.	TRBJ2-5	CASSSQFEGSVEETQYF
TRBV9	.	TRBJ2-7	CASSVERYGAGEQYF
TRBV11-2	.	TRBJ1-1	CASSLGIGTEAFF
TRBV29-1	.	TRBJ2-1	CSVEGWQGDYNEQFF
TRBV11-2	few	TRBJ1-2	CASSLGQGNYGYTF
TRBV7-2	.	TRBJ1-1	CASSPRTGLGTEAFF
TRBV5-6	.	TRBJ2-7	CASSSYDRELYEQYF
TRBV6-1	.	TRBJ2-5	CASSEAKVGGQGRTQYF
TRBV28	.	TRBJ1-2	CASSPRGYYGYTF
TRBV6-1	.	TRBJ2-1	CASSEPPSGNSEQFF
TRBV7-3	.	TRBJ2-5	CASSLSGNVETQYF
TRBV29-1	.	TRBJ2-5	CSVVELAGHFAETQYF
TRBV5-6	.	TRBJ2-1	CASSLGLPLNEQFF
TRBV7-9	.	TRBJ2-7	CASSAYKAGPKTANF
TRBV18	.	TRBJ1-1	CASSRKKGAGNTEAFF
TRBV7-3	.	TRBJ2-7	CASSFGRFYEQYF
TRBV15	.	TRBJ1-2	CATSRDQAGAYGYTF
TRBV19	.	TRBJ2-7	CASSQDPYHLDNSYEQYF
TRBV19	.	TRBJ2-7	CASSIGTGSPYEQYF
TRBV5-1	.	TRBJ2-5	CASSLPGGQRLQETQYF
TRBV19	.	TRBJ2-1	CASSILATTGNEQFF
TRBV6-5	.	TRBJ1-6	CASGQFTNSPLHF
TRBV19	.	TRBJ2-6	CASSLARGLGANVLTF
TRBV19	.	TRBJ1-1	CAAGTKNTEAFF
TRBV27	few	TRBJ2-3	CASSFRAVTDTQYF
TRBV5-6	medium-sized	TRBJ2-4	CASSFEYVGQGAKNIQYF
TRBV13	.	TRBJ2-1	CASSPGLAGTVSSYNEQFF
TRBV11-3	.	TRBJ2-1	CASSPRKGSYNEQFF
TRBV28	.	TRBJ2-1	CASSHSLAVWNEQFF
TRBV30	.	TRBJ2-1	CAWTSGSNYNEQFF
TRBV30	few	TRBJ1-4	CACPGGGKLFF
TRBV9	.	TRBJ2-1	CASSVEAGGANNEQFF
TRBV27	once	TRBJ2-1	CASSGTSGSLNEQFF